This record looks at one T cell receptor (beta chain) sequence and its context. Its specificity is not known. The data stem from a study of beta chain features in type 1 diabetes. Expressed TCRB transcripts got sequenced, as all isolated RNA was reverse transcribed. This table comes from immunoSEQ multiplex PCR, and its TCRdb copy is limited to in-frame clones, with some not included. The sample holds tens of thousands of clones, roughly two thirds seen once. Overall study results and limits: TCRB CDR3s from Type 1 diabetes patients were moderately but significantly shorter in all four CD4+ subsets. Possibly, sequencing cDNA over-represented cells that had high TCR expression levels.

V lost 0 bases, J lost 5 bases, and 10 bases lay in between. This CDR3 contains 13 residues. Per germline, CDR1 SQVTM and CDR2 ANQGSEA. The sequenced sample was Tregs from blood. This clonotype was sampled from a woman in her 40s in good health. The chain links TRBV29-1 to TRBJ1-1; the D gene is possibly TRBD1 (5 bases). Here the CDR3 reads CSVEDGARTEAFF. Written as DNA, the CDR3 is TGCAGCGTTGAAGATGGGGCAAGAACTGAAGCTTTCTTT.